These 9 T cell receptor beta chains share one sample of origin, sequenced in a study of blood T cell repertoires in COVID-19 (dated by TCRdb to 2020 to 2022). Receptor libraries were prepared by the immunoSEQ multiplex PCR assay. As stored in TCRdb, this immuneACCESS dataset retains in-frame rearrangements with V and J assigned. A fraction of the clones does not appear; measured against another copy, unresolved V genes explain less than half of the discrepancy, and the remainder lacks a known reason. The sample records about 170,000 clones, about 80% of which are singletons. The ten most abundant clones make up about a fifth of the sample. The sample consisted of peripheral blood. The receptors shown here come from a woman older than 75 with acute or convalescent COVID-19.

CDR3 sequence reads: CASSQPSGGLYEQYF. The CDR3 DNA sequence: TGTGCCAGCAGCCAACCTAGCGGGGGCCTCTACGAGCAGTACTTC. The gene calls are TRBV5-4 and TRBJ2-7; 10 bases are a match to TRBD2. Germline V gene data show CDR1 as SGHNT and CDR2 as YYREEE (reference sequence). CDR3 length equals 15 residues. The V gene end was trimmed by 4 bases and the J gene end by 3 bases; junction bases not matched to a gene: 7.

In this sample, this clone turned up a few times. This chain connects TRBV5-6 to TRBJ2-7, with D perhaps matching TRBD2 (5 bases). Germline V gene data show CDR1 as SGHDT and CDR2 as YYEEEE. V lost 7 bases, J lost 3 bases, and 8 bases lay in between. This CDR3 contains 11 residues. CDR3 protein: CASGSGYEQYF. As DNA, the CDR3 is TGTGCCAGCGGAAGCGGCTACGAGCAGTACTTC.

This clone was seen just once. For the CDR3, the DNA is TGTGCTAGTGGTTTGGCCGAAATCTACATATGGGCGCCTAGCACAGATACGCAGTATTTT. Residues: CASGLAEIYIWAPSTDTQYF. The V gene is TRBV12-5, the J gene TRBJ2-3; D is unclear. V gave up 1 base and J gave up 0 bases, with 23 bases separating them. The CDR3 covers 20 residues. The V gene's germline CDR1 is LGHNT and CDR2 FRNRAP.

The genes are TRBV3-1 (or the pseudogene TRBV3-2) and TRBJ1-1; 10 bases are shared with TRBD1. Germline V CDR1 and CDR2: LGHDT, YNNKEL (reference sequence). This CDR3 has 13 amino acids. The ends lost 4 bases at V and 10 bases at J; junction bases unmatched: 6. The CDR3 here is CASSPGWDRGAFF. DNA for the CDR3: TGTGCCAGCAGCCCTGGGTGGGACAGGGGAGCTTTCTTT.

The chain employs TRBV7-6 and TRBJ2-1; TRBD2 matches 12 bases. CDR1 and CDR2 from the germline V gene are SGHVS and FNYEAQ. The CDR3 spans 15 residues. J was trimmed by 8 bases and V by 4 bases; bases with no gene match: 6. The CDR3 bases are TGTGCCAGCAGCTCAGGACTAGCGGGATGGGATGAGCAGTTCTTC. Translation: CASSSGLAGWDEQFF.

The chain is built from TRBV15 and TRBJ2-1; perhaps TRBD1 as D (5 bases). This CDR3 has 13 residues. V was pared by 7 bases and J by 8 bases, with 15 bases between. The V gene's germline CDR1 is LNHNV and CDR2 YYDKDF (reference sequence). This CDR3 reads CATTLTQGHEQFF. Written as DNA, the CDR3 is TGTGCCACCACCCTAACCCAGGGCCATGAGCAGTTCTTC.

The rearrangement uses TRBV4-3 and TRBJ2-3; a weak D match, TRBD2 (7 bases). V was trimmed by 0 bases and J by 4 bases, leaving 11 bases between them. This CDR3 is built from 15 residues. The germline CDR1 and CDR2 sequences are LGHNA and YSLEER. CDR3 sequence: CASSQDRGGADTQYF. CDR3 coding DNA: TGCGCCAGCAGCCAAGATAGGGGGGGGGCAGATACGCAGTATTTT.

V gene TRBV6-6 combines with J gene TRBJ1-4, with 9 bases lining up with TRBD1. Germline V CDR1 and CDR2: MNHNY, SVGAGI (reference sequence). Trimming took 5 bases from V and 7 from J; bases not matched to a gene: 8. This CDR3 has 15 residues. CDR3 coding DNA: TGTGCCAGCAGTGATCCCGGGACAGGGATTGAAAAACTGTTTTTT. Translating it yields CASSDPGTGIEKLFF.

The CDR3: CASSIPGTEAFF. DNA of the CDR3: TGTGCCAGCAGCATTCCCGGGACAGAAGCTTTCTTT. The rearrangement links TRBV13 to TRBJ1-1, with D perhaps TRBD1 (6 bases). V lost 5 bases, J lost 8 bases, and 12 bases lay in between. The germline CDR1 and CDR2 sequences are PRHDT and FYEKMQ (reference sequence). CDR3 length: 12 residues.